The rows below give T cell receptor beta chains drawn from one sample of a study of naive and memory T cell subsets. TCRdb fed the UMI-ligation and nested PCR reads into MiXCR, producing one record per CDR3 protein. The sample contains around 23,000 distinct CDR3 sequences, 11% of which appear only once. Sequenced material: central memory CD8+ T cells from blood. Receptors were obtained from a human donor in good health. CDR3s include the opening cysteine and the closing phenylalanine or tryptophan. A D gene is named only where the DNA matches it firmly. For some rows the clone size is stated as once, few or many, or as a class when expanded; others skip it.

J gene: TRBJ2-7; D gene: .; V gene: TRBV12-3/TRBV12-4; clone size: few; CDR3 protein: CASSLRFVYEQYF; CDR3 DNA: TGTGCCAGCAGTTTAAGGTTTGTGTACGAGCAGTACTTC
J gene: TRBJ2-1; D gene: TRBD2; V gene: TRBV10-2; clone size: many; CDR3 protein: CASNLAGGMNEQFF; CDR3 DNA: TGCGCCAGCAACCTGGCGGGAGGAATGAATGAGCAGTTCTTC
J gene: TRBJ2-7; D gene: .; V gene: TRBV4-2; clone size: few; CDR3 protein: CASSQDVLIYEQYF; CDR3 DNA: TGTGCCAGCAGCCAAGATGTGCTTATATACGAGCAGTACTTC
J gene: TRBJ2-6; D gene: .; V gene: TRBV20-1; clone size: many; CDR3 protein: CSARGRSGSGANVLTF; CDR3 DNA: TGCAGTGCTAGAGGACGGTCCGGCTCTGGGGCCAACGTCCTGACTTTC
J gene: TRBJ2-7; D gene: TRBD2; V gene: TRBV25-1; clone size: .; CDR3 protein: CASTTSAEQYF; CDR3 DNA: TGTGCCAGCACCACTAGCGCCGAGCAGTACTTC
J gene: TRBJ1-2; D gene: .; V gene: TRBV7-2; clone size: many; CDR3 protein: CASSLGGGYGYTF; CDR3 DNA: TGTGCCAGCAGCTTAGGGGGTGGCTATGGCTACACCTTC
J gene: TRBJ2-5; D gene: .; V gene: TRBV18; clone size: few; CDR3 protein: CASSSRFISPQETQYF; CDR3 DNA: TGTGCCAGCTCATCTAGGTTTATCTCTCCTCAAGAGACCCAGTACTTC
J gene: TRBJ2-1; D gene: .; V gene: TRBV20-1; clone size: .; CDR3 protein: CSVRGNGLDNEQFF; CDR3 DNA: TGCAGTGTTAGGGGGAATGGGTTAGACAATGAGCAGTTCTTC
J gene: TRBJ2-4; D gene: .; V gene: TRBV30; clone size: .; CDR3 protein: CAWNTGSNIQYF; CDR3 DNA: TGTGCCTGGAACACGGGAAGCAACATTCAGTACTTC
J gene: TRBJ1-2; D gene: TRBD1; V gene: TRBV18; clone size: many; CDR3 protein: CASSPTRNTPGQINYGYTF; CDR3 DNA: TGTGCCAGCTCACCAACCAGGAACACGCCGGGACAGATTAACTATGGCTACACCTTC
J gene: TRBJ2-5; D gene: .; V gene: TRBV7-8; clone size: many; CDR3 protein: CASSRVSGETQYF; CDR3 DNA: TGTGCCAGCAGCAGGGTTTCTGGAGAGACCCAGTACTTC
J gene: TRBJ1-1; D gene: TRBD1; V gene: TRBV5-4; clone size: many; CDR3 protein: CASSLGSGGGLTEAFF; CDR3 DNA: TGTGCCAGCAGCTTGGGGTCAGGGGGCGGCTTGACTGAAGCTTTCTTT
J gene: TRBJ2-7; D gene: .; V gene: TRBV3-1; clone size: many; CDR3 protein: CASSRGLTRSYEQYF; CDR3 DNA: TGTGCCAGCAGCCGAGGGTTGACTAGAAGCTACGAGCAGTACTTC
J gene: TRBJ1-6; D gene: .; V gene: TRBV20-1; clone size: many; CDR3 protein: CSAPAQVLPSPLHF; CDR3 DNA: TGCAGTGCGCCAGCTCAGGTTCTACCTTCACCCCTCCACTTT
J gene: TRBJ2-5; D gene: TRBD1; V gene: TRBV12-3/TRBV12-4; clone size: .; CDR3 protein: CASSSTGKTQETQYF; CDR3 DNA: TGTGCCAGCAGCTCGACAGGGAAAACCCAAGAGACCCAGTACTTC
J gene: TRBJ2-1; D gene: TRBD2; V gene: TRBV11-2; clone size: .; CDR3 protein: CASSLAGLAGFLEQFF; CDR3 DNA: TGTGCCAGCAGCTTGGCGGGACTAGCCGGATTTCTTGAGCAGTTCTTC
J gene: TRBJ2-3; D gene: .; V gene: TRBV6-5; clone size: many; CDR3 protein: CASSPSGGTGSTDTQYF; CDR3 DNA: TGTGCCAGCAGCCCCAGCGGAGGCACAGGGAGCACAGATACGCAGTATTTT
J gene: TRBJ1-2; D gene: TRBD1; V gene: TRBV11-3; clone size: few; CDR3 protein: CASSSGQGADGYTF; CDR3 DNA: TGTGCCAGCAGCTCCGGACAGGGGGCCGATGGCTACACCTTC
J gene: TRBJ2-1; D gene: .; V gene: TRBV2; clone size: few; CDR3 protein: CASSAGQFNEQFF; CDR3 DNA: TGTGCCAGCAGCGCGGGGCAATTTAATGAGCAGTTCTTC
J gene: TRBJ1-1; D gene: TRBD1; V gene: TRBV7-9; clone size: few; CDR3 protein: CASSSPRGSREAFF; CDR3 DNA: TGTGCCAGCAGCTCCCCCAGGGGGTCTAGGGAAGCTTTCTTT
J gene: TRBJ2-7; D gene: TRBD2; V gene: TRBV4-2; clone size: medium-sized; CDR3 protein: CASSQGWDYSYEQYF; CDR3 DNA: TGTGCCAGCAGCCAAGGGTGGGACTACTCCTACGAGCAGTACTTC
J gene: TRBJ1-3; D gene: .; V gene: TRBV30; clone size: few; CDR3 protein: CAWSPPGLGGNTIYF; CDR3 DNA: TGTGCCTGGAGTCCTCCCGGTCTTGGGGGAAACACCATATATTTT
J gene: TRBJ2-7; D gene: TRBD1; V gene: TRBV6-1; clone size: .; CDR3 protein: CASSRTGGNYEQYF; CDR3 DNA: TGTGCCAGCAGCAGGACAGGGGGCAACTACGAGCAGTACTTC
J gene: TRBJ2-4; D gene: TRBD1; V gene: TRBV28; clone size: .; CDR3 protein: CATGTDHAKNIQYF; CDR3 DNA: TGTGCCACCGGGACAGATCACGCCAAAAACATTCAGTACTTC
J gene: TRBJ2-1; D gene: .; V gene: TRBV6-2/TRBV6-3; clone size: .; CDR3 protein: CASSYSGTAYNEQFF; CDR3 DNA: TGTGCCAGCAGTTACTCAGGGACTGCCTACAATGAGCAGTTCTTC
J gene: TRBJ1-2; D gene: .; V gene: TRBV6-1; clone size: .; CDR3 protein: CASSTGREGNGYTF; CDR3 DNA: TGTGCCAGCAGTACAGGGAGAGAGGGGAATGGCTACACCTTC
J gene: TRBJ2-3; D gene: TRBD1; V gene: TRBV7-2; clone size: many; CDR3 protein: CASSPFRQGGADTQYF; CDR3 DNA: TGTGCCAGCAGCCCGTTCAGACAGGGCGGCGCAGATACGCAGTATTTT
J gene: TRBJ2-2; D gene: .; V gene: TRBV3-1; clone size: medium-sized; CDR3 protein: CASSRGWENTGELFF; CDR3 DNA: TGTGCCAGCAGCCGTGGGTGGGAGAACACCGGGGAGCTGTTTTTT
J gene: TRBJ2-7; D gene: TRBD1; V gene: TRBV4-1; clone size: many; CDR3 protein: CASSPTSGQGEYEQYF; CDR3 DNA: TGCGCCAGCAGCCCTACCTCCGGACAGGGGGAATACGAGCAGTACTTC
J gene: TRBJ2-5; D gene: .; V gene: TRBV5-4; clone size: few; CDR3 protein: CASSPFLKETQYF; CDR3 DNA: TGTGCCAGCAGCCCCTTCCTCAAAGAGACCCAGTACTTC
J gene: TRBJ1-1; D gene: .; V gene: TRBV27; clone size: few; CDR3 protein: CASSLGDTEAFF; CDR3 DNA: TGTGCCAGCAGTTTAGGGGACACTGAAGCTTTCTTT
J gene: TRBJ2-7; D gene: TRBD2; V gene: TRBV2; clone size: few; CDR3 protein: CASSEARAGGVYEQYF; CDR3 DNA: TGTGCCAGCAGTGAAGCGCGAGCGGGAGGAGTTTACGAGCAGTACTTC
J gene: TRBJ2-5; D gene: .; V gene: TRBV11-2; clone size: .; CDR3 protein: CASSSMGRETQYF; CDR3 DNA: TGTGCCAGCAGCTCGATGGGCCGGGAGACCCAGTACTTC
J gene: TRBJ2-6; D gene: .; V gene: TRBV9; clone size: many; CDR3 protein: CASSGPPGRVGANVLTF; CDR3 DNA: TGTGCCAGCAGCGGGCCTCCGGGTAGGGTCGGGGCCAACGTCCTGACTTTC
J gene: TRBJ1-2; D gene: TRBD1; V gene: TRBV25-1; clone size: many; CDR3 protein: CASRTGTYGYTF; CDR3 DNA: TGTGCCAGCAGGACAGGGACCTATGGCTACACCTTC
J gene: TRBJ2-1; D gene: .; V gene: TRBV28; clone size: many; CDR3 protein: CASSLSQSGYNEQFF; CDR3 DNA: TGTGCCAGCAGTTTATCTCAGAGTGGCTACAATGAGCAGTTCTTC
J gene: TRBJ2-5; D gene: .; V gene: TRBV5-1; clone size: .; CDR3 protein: CASSFTGTPQETQYF; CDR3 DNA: TGCGCCAGCAGCTTTACCGGGACACCCCAAGAGACCCAGTACTTC
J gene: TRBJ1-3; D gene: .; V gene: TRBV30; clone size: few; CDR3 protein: CAWSGFFAGQKKGNTIYF; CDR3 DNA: TGTGCCTGGAGTGGTTTTTTCGCGGGACAAAAAAAGGGAAACACCATATATTTT
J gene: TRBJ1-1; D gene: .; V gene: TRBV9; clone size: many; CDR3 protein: CASSAGLGRTEAFF; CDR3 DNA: TGTGCCAGCAGTGCAGGGTTAGGACGGACTGAAGCTTTCTTT
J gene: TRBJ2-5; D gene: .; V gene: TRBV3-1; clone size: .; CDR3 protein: CASSPSRPPRETQYF; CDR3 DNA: TGTGCCAGCAGCCCTTCCCGACCCCCAAGAGAGACCCAGTACTTC
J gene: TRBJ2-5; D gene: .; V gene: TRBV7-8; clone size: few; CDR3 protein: CASSPPENVNQETQYF; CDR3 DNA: TGTGCCAGCAGTCCCCCAGAGAACGTAAACCAAGAGACCCAGTACTTC
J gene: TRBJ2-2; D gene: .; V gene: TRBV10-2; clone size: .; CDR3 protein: CASSASSTNTGELFF; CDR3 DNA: TGCGCCAGCAGTGCGTCTTCCACGAACACCGGGGAGCTGTTTTTT
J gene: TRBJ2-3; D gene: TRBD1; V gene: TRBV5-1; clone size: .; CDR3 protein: CASSRYGQGRVTDTQYF; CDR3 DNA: TGCGCCAGCAGCCGATACGGACAGGGGCGGGTCACAGATACGCAGTATTTT
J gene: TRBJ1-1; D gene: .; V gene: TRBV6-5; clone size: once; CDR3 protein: CASSYGQLNTEAFF; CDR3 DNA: TGTGCCAGCAGTTACGGACAGCTGAACACTGAAGCTTTCTTT
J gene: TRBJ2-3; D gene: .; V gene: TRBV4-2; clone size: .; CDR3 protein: CASSPGRFESDTQYF; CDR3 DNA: TGTGCCAGCAGCCCGGGACGGTTCGAGTCAGATACGCAGTATTTT
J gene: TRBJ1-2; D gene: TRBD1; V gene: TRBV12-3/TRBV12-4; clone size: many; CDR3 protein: CASSIGTGYDYGYTF; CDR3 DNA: TGTGCCAGCAGTATCGGGACAGGGTACGACTATGGCTACACCTTC
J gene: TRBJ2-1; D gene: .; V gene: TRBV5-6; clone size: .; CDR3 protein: CASSFGREQFF; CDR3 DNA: TGTGCCAGCAGCTTCGGTCGTGAGCAGTTCTTC
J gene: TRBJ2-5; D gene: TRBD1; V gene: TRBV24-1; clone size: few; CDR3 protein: CATSDRDRVEGAQHF; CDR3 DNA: TGTGCCACCAGTGATCGGGACAGGGTGGAAGGGGCCCAGCACTTC
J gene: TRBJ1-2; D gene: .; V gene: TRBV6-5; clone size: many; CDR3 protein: CASSLQGNYGYTF; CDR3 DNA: TGTGCCAGCAGTTTACAGGGCAACTATGGCTACACCTTC
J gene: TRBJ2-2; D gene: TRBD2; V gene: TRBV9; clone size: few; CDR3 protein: CASSPSGSLSTGELFF; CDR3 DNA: TGTGCCAGCAGCCCTAGCGGGAGTCTGTCGACCGGGGAGCTGTTTTTT